The 19 T cell receptor beta chains presented below share a single source sample, sequenced in a study of T cells in Graves' hyperthyroidism and ophthalmopathy. RNA transcripts were the template for amplifying TCR beta CDR3 regions. HTBI primers drove first-round RT-PCR of the TCR CDR3. TCRdb passed the multiplex PCR reads through MiXCR, listing each CDR3 protein once. Found here are 700,000 to 850,000 distinct CDR3 sequences, around a third of them singletons; the top ten hold more than 25%. Sequencing used blood. The origin of the receptors is a woman between 35 and 50 years old with Graves' hyperthyroidism.

Comments on this clonotype: Given a much more abundant clone one base away, this may be a read error. The V and J genes are TRBV20-1 and TRBJ1-1; 7 bases align to TRBD1. The germline V gene has CDR1 DFQATT and CDR2 SNEGSKA (reference sequence). This CDR3 is built from 12 residues. CDR3 loop: CSVTAGTDGAFF. In DNA form, the CDR3 reads TGCAGCGTTACGGCCGGGACAGACGGAGCTTTCTTT.

This clonotype was found a few times. The chain is built from TRBV6-1 and TRBJ1-1; no clear D gene. CDR3 length equals 14 residues. CDR1 MNHNS and CDR2 SASEGT come from the germline V gene. The V gene lost 4 bases and the J gene lost 1 base, with 10 bases spanning the gap. The CDR3 protein is CASSGSRRNTEAFF. The CDR3, as DNA: TGTGCCAGCAGTGGTAGCAGAAGGAACACTGAAGCTTTCTTT.

V gene TRBV7-2 combines with J gene TRBJ1-4; TRBD1 matches 9 bases. V was clipped by 4 bases and J by 8 bases; unmatched bases: 8. The CDR3 is 15 residues long. CDR1 and CDR2 (germline): SGHTA, FQGNSA. For the CDR3, the DNA is TGTGCCAGCAGCTCAGGACAGGGGAGTGAAGAAAAACTGTTTTTT. Its translation: CASSSGQGSEEKLFF.

This clonotype has at least ten counts. The V and J genes are TRBV24-1 and TRBJ2-5; 7 bases fit TRBD1. V was clipped by 3 bases and J by 7 bases; unmatched bases: 13. Per the germline V gene, CDR1 is KGHDR and CDR2 is SFDVKD. CDR3 length equals 16 residues. The CDR3 is CATSDRTGWGRGTQYF. DNA for the CDR3: TGTGCCACCAGTGATAGGACAGGTTGGGGCCGAGGGACCCAGTACTTC.

The chain has TRBV7-2 and TRBJ2-7; D may be TRBD2 (6 bases). The CDR3 runs 14 residues. The germline gives CDR1 SGHTA, CDR2 FQGNSA. V was clipped by 5 bases and J by 3 bases, with 14 bases between them. This CDR3 is CASSNRPGLYEQYF. The DNA of the CDR3 is TGTGCCAGCAGCAACCGACCGGGACTCTACGAGCAGTACTTC. Filled out from reference TRBV7-2 and TRBJ2-7, the complete variable domain reads GAGVSQSPSNKVTEKGKDVELRCDPISGHTALYWYRQSLGQGLEFLIYFQGNSAPDKSGLPSDRFSAERTGGSVSTLTIQRTQQEDSAVYLCASSNRPGLYEQYFGPGTRLTVT.

This clonotype was detected once. No conserved phenylalanine or tryptophan is present at the end of the CDR3, so a read error is the likely explanation. The chain uses TRBV20-1 and TRBJ2-5, with TRBD2 identical over 7 bases. The CDR3 contains 14 residues. Germline values: CDR1 DFQATT, CDR2 SNEGSKA (reference sequence). Losses at the gene ends were 5 bases for V and 3 bases for J; bases not matched to a gene: 9. DNA of the CDR3: TGCAGTGCTGGATCGACAGCGGGGAAAGAGACCCAGTACCTC. It codes for CSAGSTAGKETQYL.

This chain joins TRBV6-5 and TRBJ2-7; a possible D gene is TRBD1 (5 bases). Trimming removed 4 bases from V and 2 bases from J, with 12 bases in between. Germline values: CDR1 MNHEY, CDR2 SVGAGI. The CDR3 loop spans 14 amino acids. The CDR3 region has the DNA TGTGCCAGCAGTTTCGCCCAGGGCGCCTACGAGCAGTACTTC. Its translation: CASSFAQGAYEQYF.

The chain joins TRBV19 to TRBJ2-2, with a tentative D call TRBD2 (5 bases). Germline CDR1 is LNHDA and CDR2 is SQIVND (reference sequence). The CDR3 sequence is 15 residues long. Trimming took off 3 bases at V and 5 bases at J, with 13 bases between the two ends. CDR3 sequence reads: CASSIPNRGTGELFF. The CDR3 region has the DNA TGTGCCAGTAGTATCCCCAATCGAGGGACCGGGGAGCTGTTTTTT.

To note about this clonotype: Just one base apart from a much larger clone, this may be a read error. No conserved phenylalanine or tryptophan ends this CDR3, so it is likely a read error. The rearrangement uses TRBV7-2 and TRBJ2-5; D may correspond to TRBD1 or TRBD2 (5 bases each). Germline V lookup: CDR1 SGHTA, CDR2 FQGNSA. V lost 5 bases to trimming and J lost 5 bases, with 15 bases between them. CDR3 length equals 14 residues. CDR3 residues: CASSVSDRGETQYS. CDR3 DNA: TGTGCCAGCAGCGTAAGCGACAGAGGGGAGACCCAGTACTCC.

This clonotype occurred a few times. The chain joins TRBV9 to TRBJ2-2; TRBD2 might be the D (6 bases). The CDR3 extends over 16 amino acids. V was pared by 4 bases and J by 7 bases, with 20 bases between. Germline lookup yields CDR1 SGDLS and CDR2 YYNGEE. Written as DNA, the CDR3 is TGTGCCAGCAGCATGGGGGGTCGGGGCAGCGTCGGGGAGCTGTTTTTT. Protein sequence: CASSMGGRGSVGELFF.

This clonotype has only a few counts. The chain has TRBV7-2 and TRBJ2-7, with 11 bases that match TRBD2. CDR3 length equals 15 residues. Germline lookup yields CDR1 SGHTA and CDR2 FQGNSA. After removal of 2 bases from V and 4 bases from J, the junction contained 4 bases not matched to a gene. The chain's CDR3 is CASSLPLAGGYEQYF. CDR3 DNA sequence: TGTGCCAGCAGCTTACCCCTAGCGGGGGGTTACGAGCAGTACTTC.

This clonotype came up many times. J is TRBJ1-1 and V is TRBV29-1, with D unresolved. CDR3 length equals 13 residues. Looked up from germline, CDR1 is SQVTM and CDR2 is ANQGSEA. Trimming pared 6 bases from V and 1 base from J, leaving 12 bases between. DNA of the CDR3: TGCAGCGTGGGGTACAACGCGAACACTGAAGCTTTCTTT. This encodes CSVGYNANTEAFF.

Concerning this clonotype itself: A much larger clonotype is one base distant, so this may be a read error. The V call is TRBV7-9, the J call TRBJ2-5; no clear D gene. The CDR3 extends over 13 amino acids. Germline assignment: CDR1 SEHNR and CDR2 FQNEAQ (reference sequence). The CDR3: CTSSLQAQETQYF. The DNA for the CDR3 is TGTACCAGCAGCTTGCAGGCACAAGAGACCCAGTACTTC.

This chain uses TRBV6-1 with TRBJ1-5; TRBD1 matches 7 bases. The V gene's germline CDR1 is MNHNS and CDR2 SASEGT. V shed 6 bases, J shed 4 bases, and the junction held 9 bases outside the gene matches. This CDR3 has 15 amino acids. The CDR3, as DNA: TGTGCCAGCAGAAAGGGGGCAATCCTAAATCAGCCCCAGCATTTT. It is translated as CASRKGAILNQPQHF.

The CDR3 loop reads CAWKRDGNTEAFF. For the CDR3, the DNA is TGTGCCTGGAAAAGGGATGGTAACACTGAAGCTTTCTTT. The V and J genes are TRBV9 and TRBJ1-1; D gene uncertain. Trimming pared 10 bases from V and 2 bases from J, leaving 15 bases between. CDR3 length: 13 amino acids. Per germline, CDR1 SGDLS and CDR2 YYNGEE.

On this clonotype itself: A much larger clone differs by one base, so this may be a read error. The chain has TRBV9 and TRBJ2-7, with unresolved D. Between the trimmed V and J ends, which lost 4 bases and 6 bases, there was a span of 11 bases. There are 12 residues in the CDR3. The germline CDR1 and CDR2 sequences are SGDLS and YYNGEE. CDR3 sequence (DNA): TGTGCCAGCAGCCAAGGTCAGTCCGAGCAGTACTTC. It encodes CASSQGQSEQYF.

The chain uses TRBV5-6 and TRBJ1-6; 8 bases line up with TRBD1. V lost 4 bases to trimming and J lost 6 bases; unmatched junction nucleotides: 9. The CDR3 totals 16 residues. Germline CDR1 SGHDT, CDR2 YYEEEE. The CDR3 bases are TGTGCCAGCAGCGGGCCAGGGGGCGGGAGTAATTCACCCCTCCACTTT. Its protein product is CASSGPGGGSNSPLHF.

The genes are TRBV2 and TRBJ1-1; no definite D call. The CDR3 totals 13 residues. The V gene lost 2 bases and the J gene lost 4 bases, with 8 bases spanning the gap. Germline V CDR1 and CDR2: SNHLY, FYNNEI. The CDR3 protein is CASSEIGGTEAFF. CDR3 nucleotides: TGTGCCAGCAGTGAAATCGGCGGCACTGAAGCTTTCTTT.

Regarding this clonotype: This may be a read error, as it is one base from a much larger clone. The chain carries TRBV7-8 and TRBJ1-2; D possibly corresponds to TRBD1 (6 bases). This CDR3 has 15 residues. Germline values: CDR1 SGHVS, CDR2 FQNEAQ. Here the CDR3 reads CASSLGMGQTYGHTF. The CDR3 coding sequence is TGTGCCAGCAGCTTAGGAATGGGACAAACCTATGGCCACACCTTC.